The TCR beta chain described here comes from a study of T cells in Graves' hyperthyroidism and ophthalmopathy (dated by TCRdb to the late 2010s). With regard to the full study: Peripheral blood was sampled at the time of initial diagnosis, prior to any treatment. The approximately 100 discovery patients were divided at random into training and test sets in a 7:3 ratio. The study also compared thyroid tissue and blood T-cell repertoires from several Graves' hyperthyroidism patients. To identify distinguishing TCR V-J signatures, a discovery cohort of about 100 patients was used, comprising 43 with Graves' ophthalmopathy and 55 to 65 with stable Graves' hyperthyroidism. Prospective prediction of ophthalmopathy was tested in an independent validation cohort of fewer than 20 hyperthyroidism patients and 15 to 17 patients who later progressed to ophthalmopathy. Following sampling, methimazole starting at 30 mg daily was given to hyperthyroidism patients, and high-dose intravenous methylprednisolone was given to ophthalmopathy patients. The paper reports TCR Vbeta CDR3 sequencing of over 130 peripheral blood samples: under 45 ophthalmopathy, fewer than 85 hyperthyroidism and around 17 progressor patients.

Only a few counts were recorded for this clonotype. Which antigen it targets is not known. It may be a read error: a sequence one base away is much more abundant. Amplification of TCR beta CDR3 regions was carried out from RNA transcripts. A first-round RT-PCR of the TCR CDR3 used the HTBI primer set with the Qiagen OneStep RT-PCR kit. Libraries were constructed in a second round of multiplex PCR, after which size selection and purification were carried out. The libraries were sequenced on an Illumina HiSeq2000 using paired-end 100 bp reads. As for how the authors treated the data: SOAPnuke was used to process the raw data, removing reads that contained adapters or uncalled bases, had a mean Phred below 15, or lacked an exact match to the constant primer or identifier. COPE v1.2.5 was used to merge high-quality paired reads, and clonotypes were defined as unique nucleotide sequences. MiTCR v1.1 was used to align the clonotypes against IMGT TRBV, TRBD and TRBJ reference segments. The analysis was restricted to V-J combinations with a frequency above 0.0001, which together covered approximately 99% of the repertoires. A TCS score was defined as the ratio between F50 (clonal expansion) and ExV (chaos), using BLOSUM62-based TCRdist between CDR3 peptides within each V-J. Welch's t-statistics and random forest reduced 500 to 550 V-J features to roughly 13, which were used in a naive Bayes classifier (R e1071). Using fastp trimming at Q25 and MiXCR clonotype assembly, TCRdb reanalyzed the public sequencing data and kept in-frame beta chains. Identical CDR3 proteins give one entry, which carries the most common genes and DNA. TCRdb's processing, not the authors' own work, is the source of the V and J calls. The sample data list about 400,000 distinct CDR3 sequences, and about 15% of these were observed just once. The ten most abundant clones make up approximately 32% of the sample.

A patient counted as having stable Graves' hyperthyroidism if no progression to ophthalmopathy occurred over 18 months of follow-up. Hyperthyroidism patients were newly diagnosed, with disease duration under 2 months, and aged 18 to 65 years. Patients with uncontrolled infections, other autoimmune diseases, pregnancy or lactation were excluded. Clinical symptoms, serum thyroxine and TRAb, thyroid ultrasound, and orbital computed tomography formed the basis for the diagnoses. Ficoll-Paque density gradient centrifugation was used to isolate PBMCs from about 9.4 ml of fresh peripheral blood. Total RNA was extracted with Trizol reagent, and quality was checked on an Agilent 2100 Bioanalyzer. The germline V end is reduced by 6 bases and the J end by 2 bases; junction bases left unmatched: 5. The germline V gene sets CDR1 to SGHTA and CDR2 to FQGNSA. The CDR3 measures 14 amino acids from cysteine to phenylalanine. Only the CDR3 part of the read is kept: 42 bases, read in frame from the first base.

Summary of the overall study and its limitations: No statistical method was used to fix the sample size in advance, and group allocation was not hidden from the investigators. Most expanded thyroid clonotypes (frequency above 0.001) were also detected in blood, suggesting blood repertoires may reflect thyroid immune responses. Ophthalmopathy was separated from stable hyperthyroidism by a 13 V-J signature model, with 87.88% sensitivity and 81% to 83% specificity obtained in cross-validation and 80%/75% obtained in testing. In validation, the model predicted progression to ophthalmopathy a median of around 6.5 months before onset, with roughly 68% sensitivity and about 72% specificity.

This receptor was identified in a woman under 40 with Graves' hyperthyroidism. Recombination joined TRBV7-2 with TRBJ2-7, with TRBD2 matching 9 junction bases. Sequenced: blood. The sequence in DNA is TGTGCCAGCAGGTCGACTAGCGGCACCTACGAGCAGTACTTC. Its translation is CASRSTSGTYEQYF.